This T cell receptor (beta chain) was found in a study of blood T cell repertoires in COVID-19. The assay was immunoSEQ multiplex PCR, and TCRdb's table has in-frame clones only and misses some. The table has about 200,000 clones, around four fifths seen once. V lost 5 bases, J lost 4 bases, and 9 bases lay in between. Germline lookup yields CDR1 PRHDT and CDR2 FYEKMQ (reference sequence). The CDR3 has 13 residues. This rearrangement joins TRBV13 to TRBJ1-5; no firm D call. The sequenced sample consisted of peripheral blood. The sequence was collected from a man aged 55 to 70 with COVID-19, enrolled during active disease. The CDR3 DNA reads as TGTGCCAGCAGCCCCCGGTTGAATCAGCCCCAGCATTTT. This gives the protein CASSPRLNQPQHF.